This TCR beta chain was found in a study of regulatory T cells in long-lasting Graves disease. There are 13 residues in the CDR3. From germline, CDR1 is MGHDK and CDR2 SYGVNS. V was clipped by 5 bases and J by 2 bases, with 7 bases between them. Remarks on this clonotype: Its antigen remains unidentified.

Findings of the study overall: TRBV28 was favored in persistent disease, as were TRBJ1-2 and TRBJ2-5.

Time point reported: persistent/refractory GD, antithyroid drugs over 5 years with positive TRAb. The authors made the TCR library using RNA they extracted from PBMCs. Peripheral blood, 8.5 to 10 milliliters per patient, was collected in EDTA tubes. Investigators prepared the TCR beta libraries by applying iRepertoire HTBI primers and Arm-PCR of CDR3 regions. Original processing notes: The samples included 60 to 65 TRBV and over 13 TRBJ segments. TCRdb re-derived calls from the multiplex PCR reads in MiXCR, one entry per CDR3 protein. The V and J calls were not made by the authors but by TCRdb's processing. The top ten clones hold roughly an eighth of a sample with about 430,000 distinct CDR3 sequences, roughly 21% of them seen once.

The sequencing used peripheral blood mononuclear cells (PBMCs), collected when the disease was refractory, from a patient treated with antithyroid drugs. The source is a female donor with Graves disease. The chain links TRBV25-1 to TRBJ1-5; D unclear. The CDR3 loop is CASSIGGNQPQHF. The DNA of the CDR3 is TGTGCCAGCAGTATCGGGGGCAATCAGCCCCAGCATTTT.